Each of the 16 T cell receptor beta chains below was sequenced from the same sample in a study of immune cell composition in non-small cell lung cancer. Measured with immunoSEQ multiplex PCR; TCRdb has only the in-frame clones, and not every one. The table shows over 4,000 clones, with around 83% occurring only once. Sequencing was done on a sample of lung tumor tissue. The receptors were gathered from a human donor with non-small cell lung cancer.

V usage is TRBV13 and J usage is TRBJ1-2; D perhaps matches TRBD1 (5 bases). V was clipped by 1 base and J by 4 bases, with 10 bases between them. The CDR3 is made up of 14 amino acids. Germline V lookup: CDR1 PRHDT, CDR2 FYEKMQ (reference sequence). CDR3 nucleotide sequence: TGTGCCAGCAGCTTAGCCCAGGGAGGCTATGGCTACACCTTC. Translation: CASSLAQGGYGYTF.

The V gene is TRBV10-3, the J gene TRBJ1-2, with D hard to call. Looked up from germline, CDR1 is ENHRY and CDR2 is SYGVKD. CDR3 length: 12 residues. The V gene lost 8 bases and the J gene lost 4 bases, with 11 bases spanning the gap. The CDR3 DNA follows: TGTGCCATCCCCGGAGGGATCTATGGCTACACCTTC. It encodes CAIPGGIYGYTF.

The chain links TRBV28 to TRBJ2-3; D unclear. V lost 8 bases and J lost 2, with 11 bases in between. CDR1 is MDHEN and CDR2 is SYDVKM in the germline V gene. The CDR3 consists of 13 residues. CDR3 coding DNA: TGTGCCAGCCTACACGGAACCACAGATACGCAGTATTTT. This encodes CASLHGTTDTQYF. The full variable domain, its missing parts supplied by reference TRBV28 and TRBJ2-3, is DVKVTQSSRYLVKRTGEKVFLECVQDMDHENMFWYRQDPGLGLRLIYFSYDVKMKEKGDIPEGYSVSREKKERFSLILESASTNQTSMYLCASLHGTTDTQYFGPGTRLTVL.

CDR3 amino acids: CASSWTGGEQYF. The CDR3 DNA reads as TGTGCCAGCAGTTGGACAGGCGGGGAGCAGTACTTC. The rearrangement joins TRBV28 to TRBJ2-7, with 7 bases that match TRBD1. J was trimmed by 7 bases and V by 4 bases; bases with no gene match: 4. Germline loops: CDR1 MDHEN, CDR2 SYDVKM. The CDR3 covers 12 residues.

V and J are TRBV7-3 and TRBJ2-7; D tentatively reads TRBD1 or TRBD2 (5 bases each). Trimming stripped 6 bases from V and 4 bases from J, with 19 bases between. Germline V gene lookup returns CDR1 SGHTA and CDR2 FQGTGA. The CDR3 loop spans 15 amino acids. In DNA, the CDR3 is TGTGCCAGCAGACCTTCTGGGACGGTCCCTTACGAGCAGTACTTC. Its translation: CASRPSGTVPYEQYF.

V usage is TRBV19 and J usage is TRBJ2-3; TRBD1 matches 7 bases. The V segment lost 0 bases and the J segment 6 bases; nucleotides outside the gene matches: 0. CDR3 length equals 13 residues. From germline, CDR1 is LNHDA and CDR2 SQIVND (reference sequence). This CDR3 reads CASSIEDRDTQYF. CDR3 coding DNA: TGTGCCAGTAGTATAGAGGACAGGGATACGCAGTATTTT.

The chain combines TRBV5-1 with TRBJ2-5; maybe TRBD2 (5 bases). The V gene's germline CDR1 is SGHRS and CDR2 YFSETQ. The CDR3 runs 16 residues. V lost 3 bases, J lost 5 bases, and 20 bases lay in between. CDR3 sequence: CASSSGWTQYLETQYF. Here the CDR3 DNA reads TGCGCCAGCAGCTCGGGATGGACGCAATATCTGGAGACCCAGTACTTC.

This chain joins TRBV4-3 and TRBJ1-5; 7 bases agree with TRBD1. V dropped 0 bases and J dropped 12; count of bases not matched to a gene: 8. From germline, CDR1 is LGHNA and CDR2 YSLEER. The CDR3 loop spans 14 amino acids. This chain's CDR3 is CASSQETGSPGQHF. DNA for the CDR3: TGCGCCAGCAGCCAAGAGACAGGGTCCCCGGGCCAGCATTTT.

V usage is TRBV7-9 and J usage is TRBJ1-4; tentatively, D is TRBD1 (6 bases). V lost 5 bases and J 3 bases, leaving 19 bases between the germline ends. Per the germline V gene, CDR1 is SEHNR and CDR2 is FQNEAQ (reference sequence). This CDR3 is built from 17 residues. For the CDR3, the DNA is TGTGCCAGCAGCCCCAGGGGTTTGGGTAGAGCTAATGAAAAACTGTTTTTT. The encoded protein is CASSPRGLGRANEKLFF.

This chain uses TRBV6-6 with TRBJ2-7; 10 bases are a match to TRBD2. Germline CDR1 is MNHNY and CDR2 is SVGAGI (reference sequence). This CDR3 region has 11 residues. J was trimmed by 3 bases and V by 11 bases; bases with no gene match: 1. CDR3 bases: TGTGCCGCTAGCGGGGGCTACGAGCAGTACTTC. It yields the protein CAASGGYEQYF.

The V and J genes are TRBV11-2 and TRBJ2-7; D gene ambiguous. The CDR3 runs 14 residues. Per germline, CDR1 SGHAT and CDR2 FQNNGV. V was shortened by 0 bases and J by 4 bases, with 10 bases between the two germline ends. DNA of the CDR3: TGTGCCAGCAGCTTAGACAGACTCTCTTACGAGCAGTACTTC. This gives the protein CASSLDRLSYEQYF.

This clone has just a few counts. The chain combines TRBV5-4 with TRBJ1-3, with D maybe TRBD1 (5 bases). Germline lookup yields CDR1 SGHNT and CDR2 YYREEE (reference sequence). Deletions cut 4 bases from V and 0 bases from J, with 8 bases between. This CDR3 contains 14 residues. The DNA of the CDR3 is TGTGCCAGCAGCCCAGGGACCTCTGGAAACACCATATATTTT. Its translation: CASSPGTSGNTIYF.

V and J are TRBV2 and TRBJ2-3; D gene ambiguous. The CDR3 runs to 13 residues. Germline V lookup: CDR1 SNHLY, CDR2 FYNNEI. Trimming cost V 4 bases and J 6 bases, with 11 bases left between them. The CDR3 DNA sequence: TGTGCCAGCAGTGCCTCTCATCGCGATACGCAGTATTTT. It is translated as CASSASHRDTQYF.

In its sample, this clone was seen a few times. The chain couples TRBV9 to TRBJ2-7; possible D gene TRBD2, 5 bases. The CDR3 is 13 amino acids. The V and J ends lost 0 bases and 7 bases respectively, with 11 bases between them. CDR1 is SGDLS and CDR2 is YYNGEE in the germline V gene. DNA for the CDR3: TGTGCCAGCAGCGTAGTTGTTACGGGGGAGCAGTACTTC. Its translation is CASSVVVTGEQYF.

J is TRBJ1-6 and V is TRBV6-5; maybe TRBD1 (5 bases). The CDR3 is made up of 13 amino acids. The germline V and J ends were trimmed by 5 bases and 10 bases, with 12 bases remaining between them. CDR1 is MNHEY and CDR2 is SVGAGI in the germline V gene. The CDR3 sequence: CASSDRGISPLHF. For the CDR3, the DNA is TGTGCCAGCAGTGACCGGGGGATCTCACCCCTCCACTTT.

The chain employs TRBV9 and TRBJ2-1, with a weak D call TRBD2 (6 bases). The CDR3 has 15 residues. Trimming pared 4 bases from V and 3 bases from J, leaving 14 bases between. CDR1 is SGDLS and CDR2 is YYNGEE in the germline V gene. The DNA for the CDR3 is TGTGCCAGCAGCCCCATGTCGGGACTCTACAATGAGCAGTTCTTC. As protein: CASSPMSGLYNEQFF.